This T cell receptor beta chain was identified during a study of cytomegalovirus exposure and HLA in healthy donors. Study-level information: There were approximately 81 million unique TCRs (from HLA-typed donors) in an early data release.

The study, taken as a whole, reports: It was shown in a later analysis that HLA-associated TCR beta chains were more clonally expanded than other, equally common chains. Most CMV-associated TCR beta chains were later found to appear HLA-restricted.

Notes on this clone: What it recognizes is unknown.

The PCR made use of 60 Vbeta and 13 Jbeta primers. TCRdb's table, derived via immunoSEQ multiplex PCR, lists solely in-frame clones and lacks some. The sample lists just over 95,000 clones, approximately 72% occurring once. The specimen was PBMCs. This sequence was found in a middle-aged woman in good health and CMV-seropositive.

CDR3 amino acids: CAISEPGSRETQYF. In DNA form, the CDR3 reads TGTGCCATCAGTGAGCCGGGGAGTAGGGAGACCCAGTACTTC. The rearrangement uses TRBV10-3 and TRBJ2-5; D perhaps matches TRBD2 (5 bases). V lost 2 bases to trimming and J lost 5 bases, with 12 bases between them. Germline lookup yields CDR1 ENHRY and CDR2 SYGVKD. The CDR3 is 14 amino acids.